What follows is one T cell receptor beta chain and its context. This sample was included in a study of radiotherapy plus CTLA-4 blockade in lung cancer. On the study more broadly: Across the patients, objective responses occurred in 18%, and disease control in roughly 31%.

The table came from immunoSEQ multiplex PCR; TCRdb's copy has only in-frame clones and leaves some out. The sample includes some 100,000 clones, roughly 74% seen only once; the top ten take approximately 5.5%. Trimming at V came to 3 bases and at J to 3 bases, leaving 2 bases not matched to a gene. The length of the CDR3 is 13 residues. Germline lookup yields CDR1 SEHNR and CDR2 FQNEAQ (reference sequence). This receptor was identified in a human donor with non-small cell lung cancer who had a partial response to radiotherapy plus ipilimumab. The chain links TRBV7-9 to TRBJ2-7, with 7 bases that match TRBD1. The sequences come from peripheral blood, collected from a patient treated with radiotherapy plus ipilimumab. CDR3 DNA: TGTGCCAGCAGCTTGGGACAGTTCTACGAGCAGTACGTC. Encoded protein: CASSLGQFYEQYV.